These T cell receptor beta chains were read from a single sample in a study of technical replicates of blood from a handful of donors. Repertoires were generated with immunoSEQ multiplex PCR, while TCRdb's copy carries only in-frame clones and drops some. Among tens of thousands of clones listed, more than 95% were seen once. Sequenced material: T cells isolated from PBMCs. These receptors all stem from a human donor in good health. The CDR3 runs from the conserved cysteine through the conserved F or W. D genes are given only for firm matches. Some rows have no size entry. The others give once, few or many, or a class for an expanded clone.

CDR3 protein: CASSPRTGGGELFF
CDR3 DNA: TGTGCCAGCAGCCCGAGGACAGGTGGCGGGGAGCTGTTTTTT
clone size: -
V gene: TRBV11-3
J gene: TRBJ2-2
D gene: TRBD1
CDR3 length: 14

CDR3 protein: CASSPSLGLTSGKEYEQYF
CDR3 DNA: TGTGCCAGCAGCCCATCGCTAGGCCTTACTAGCGGGAAGGAGTACGAGCAGTACTTC
clone size: -
V gene: TRBV7-9
J gene: TRBJ2-7
D gene: TRBD2
CDR3 length: 19

CDR3 protein: CASSDTTGPYGYTF
CDR3 DNA: TGTGCCAGCAGTGACACCACAGGTCCCTATGGCTACACCTTC
clone size: -
V gene: TRBV2
J gene: TRBJ1-2
D gene: -
CDR3 length: 14

CDR3 protein: CASSLTSGRQETQYF
CDR3 DNA: TGTGCCAGCAGCTTAACTAGCGGGAGACAGGAGACCCAGTACTTC
clone size: -
V gene: TRBV11-1
J gene: TRBJ2-5
D gene: TRBD2
CDR3 length: 15

CDR3 protein: CSVETGGPYGYEQYF
CDR3 DNA: TGCAGCGTTGAGACGGGGGGTCCCTACGGATACGAGCAGTACTTC
clone size: -
V gene: TRBV29-1
J gene: TRBJ2-7
D gene: TRBD2
CDR3 length: 15

CDR3 protein: CANYLTGPQETQYF
CDR3 DNA: TGCGCCAACTATCTTACAGGGCCCCAAGAGACCCAGTACTTC
clone size: -
V gene: TRBV5-1
J gene: TRBJ2-5
D gene: -
CDR3 length: 14

CDR3 protein: CAPNHRDLGYGYTF
CDR3 DNA: TGTGCCCCGAACCACAGGGATTTGGGGTATGGCTACACCTTC
clone size: -
V gene: TRBV6-5
J gene: TRBJ1-2
D gene: -
CDR3 length: 14

CDR3 protein: CASSPPGEGSYEQYF
CDR3 DNA: TGTGCCAGCAGTCCCCCCGGGGAGGGATCCTACGAGCAGTACTTC
clone size: -
V gene: TRBV6-5
J gene: TRBJ2-7
D gene: TRBD2
CDR3 length: 15

CDR3 protein: CATFTSPNNEQFF
CDR3 DNA: TGTGCCACCTTCACGAGCCCCAACAATGAGCAGTTCTTC
clone size: -
V gene: TRBV6-5
J gene: TRBJ2-1
D gene: -
CDR3 length: 13

CDR3 protein: CASSADRVSSYEQYF
CDR3 DNA: TGTGCCAGCAGTGCAGACAGGGTTAGCTCCTACGAGCAGTACTTC
clone size: once
V gene: TRBV6-1
J gene: TRBJ2-7
D gene: TRBD1
CDR3 length: 15

CDR3 protein: CASIPRATEAFF
CDR3 DNA: TGTGCCAGCATACCCAGGGCCACTGAAGCTTTCTTT
clone size: -
V gene: TRBV6-1
J gene: TRBJ1-1
D gene: -
CDR3 length: 12

CDR3 protein: CASSPHQGSPYEQYF
CDR3 DNA: TGTGCCAGCAGCCCCCACCAGGGCAGTCCCTACGAGCAGTACTTC
clone size: -
V gene: TRBV9
J gene: TRBJ2-7
D gene: -
CDR3 length: 15

CDR3 protein: CASSLESGGGYTF
CDR3 DNA: TGTGCCAGCAGCTTAGAATCGGGGGGTGGCTACACCTTC
clone size: -
V gene: TRBV7-9
J gene: TRBJ1-2
D gene: -
CDR3 length: 13

CDR3 protein: CAWMGARYDEQYF
CDR3 DNA: TGTGCCTGGATGGGGGCCCGCTACGACGAGCAGTACTTC
clone size: -
V gene: TRBV30
J gene: TRBJ2-7
D gene: -
CDR3 length: 13

CDR3 protein: CASSPWTGSYEQYF
CDR3 DNA: TGTGCCAGCAGCCCTTGGACAGGGTCCTACGAGCAGTACTTC
clone size: once
V gene: TRBV6-5
J gene: TRBJ2-7
D gene: TRBD1
CDR3 length: 14

CDR3 protein: CASSVLNGRGFDTQYF
CDR3 DNA: TGTGCCAGCAGCGTACTAAACGGAAGGGGGTTTGACACGCAGTATTTT
clone size: -
V gene: TRBV9
J gene: TRBJ2-3
D gene: -
CDR3 length: 16

CDR3 protein: CASSPLDRDTGELFF
CDR3 DNA: TGTGCCAGCAGCCCCCTGGACAGGGACACCGGGGAGCTGTTTTTT
clone size: -
V gene: TRBV7-2
J gene: TRBJ2-2
D gene: TRBD1
CDR3 length: 15

CDR3 protein: CASSGGGTSGLSSYNEQFF
CDR3 DNA: TGTGCCAGCAGCGGAGGGGGGACTAGCGGGTTGAGCTCCTACAATGAGCAGTTCTTC
clone size: -
V gene: TRBV9
J gene: TRBJ2-1
D gene: TRBD2
CDR3 length: 19

CDR3 protein: CASSRDSPAGEQYF
CDR3 DNA: TGTGCCAGCAGCAGGGACAGCCCCGCGGGCGAGCAGTACTTC
clone size: -
V gene: TRBV7-3
J gene: TRBJ2-7
D gene: TRBD1
CDR3 length: 14

CDR3 protein: CASSYSRLAGSGRYF
CDR3 DNA: TGTGCCAGCAGTTACTCCCGACTAGCGGGGTCGGGAAGGTACTTC
clone size: -
V gene: TRBV6-5
J gene: TRBJ2-7
D gene: TRBD2
CDR3 length: 15

CDR3 protein: CASGYGPDQPQHF
CDR3 DNA: TGTGCTAGTGGTTATGGGCCAGATCAGCCCCAGCATTTT
clone size: -
V gene: TRBV12-5
J gene: TRBJ1-5
D gene: -
CDR3 length: 13

CDR3 protein: CSAPREATQYF
CDR3 DNA: TGCAGTGCTCCCCGGGAAGCTACGCAGTATTTT
clone size: -
V gene: TRBV20-1
J gene: TRBJ2-3
D gene: -
CDR3 length: 11

CDR3 protein: CASSVGSGNTDTQYF
CDR3 DNA: TGTGCCAGCAGCGTAGGTAGCGGCAACACAGATACGCAGTATTTT
clone size: -
V gene: TRBV9
J gene: TRBJ2-3
D gene: -
CDR3 length: 15

CDR3 protein: CAWSQGAAYEQYF
CDR3 DNA: TGTGCCTGGAGCCAGGGGGCAGCCTACGAGCAGTACTTC
clone size: once
V gene: TRBV30
J gene: TRBJ2-7
D gene: TRBD1
CDR3 length: 13

CDR3 protein: CATSRAGTGQPQHF
CDR3 DNA: TGTGCCACCAGCAGAGCTGGGACAGGACAGCCCCAGCATTTT
clone size: -
V gene: TRBV15
J gene: TRBJ1-5
D gene: TRBD1
CDR3 length: 14

CDR3 protein: CASSALTGYSNQPQHF
CDR3 DNA: TGTGCCAGCAGTGCTCTTACAGGCTATAGCAATCAGCCCCAGCATTTT
clone size: -
V gene: TRBV6-1
J gene: TRBJ1-5
D gene: -
CDR3 length: 16

CDR3 protein: CASSAGRDREEKLFF
CDR3 DNA: TGTGCCAGCAGCGCCGGCCGGGACAGAGAAGAAAAACTGTTTTTT
clone size: once
V gene: TRBV9
J gene: TRBJ1-4
D gene: TRBD1
CDR3 length: 15

CDR3 protein: CASSPTTGDNYGYTF
CDR3 DNA: TGTGCCAGCAGCCCTACGACAGGGGATAACTATGGCTACACCTTC
clone size: -
V gene: TRBV9
J gene: TRBJ1-2
D gene: TRBD1
CDR3 length: 15

CDR3 protein: CASSLGLAGIETQYF
CDR3 DNA: TGTGCCAGCAGTTTAGGACTAGCGGGAATCGAGACCCAGTACTTC
clone size: -
V gene: TRBV28
J gene: TRBJ2-5
D gene: TRBD2
CDR3 length: 15

CDR3 protein: CASSLASRAVWNTEAFF
CDR3 DNA: TGTGCCAGCAGCTTAGCGTCGAGGGCCGTTTGGAACACTGAAGCTTTCTTT
clone size: -
V gene: TRBV7-2
J gene: TRBJ1-1
D gene: -
CDR3 length: 17

CDR3 protein: CASSLSNTDRGAGSTDTQYF
CDR3 DNA: TGTGCCAGCAGTTTATCCAATACGGACAGGGGGGCGGGATCCACAGATACGCAGTATTTT
clone size: -
V gene: TRBV27
J gene: TRBJ2-3
D gene: TRBD1
CDR3 length: 20

CDR3 protein: CASTHGSVRGTDTQYF
CDR3 DNA: TGTGCCAGCACCCATGGGTCAGTTAGGGGTACAGATACGCAGTATTTT
clone size: -
V gene: TRBV7-3
J gene: TRBJ2-3
D gene: -
CDR3 length: 16

CDR3 protein: CASSPRQGGQPQHF
CDR3 DNA: TGTGCCAGCTCACCCAGACAGGGAGGACAGCCCCAGCATTTT
clone size: -
V gene: TRBV18
J gene: TRBJ1-5
D gene: TRBD1
CDR3 length: 14

CDR3 protein: CASSPSGSETQYF
CDR3 DNA: TGCGCCAGCAGCCCTAGCGGGAGTGAGACCCAGTACTTC
clone size: -
V gene: TRBV4-1
J gene: TRBJ2-5
D gene: TRBD2
CDR3 length: 13

CDR3 protein: CAISDSTGTSGSYEQYF
CDR3 DNA: TGTGCCATCAGTGATTCGACCGGGACTAGCGGATCCTACGAGCAGTACTTC
clone size: -
V gene: TRBV10-3
J gene: TRBJ2-7
D gene: TRBD2
CDR3 length: 17

CDR3 protein: CASSMDSLQPQHF
CDR3 DNA: TGTGCCAGTAGTATGGACAGTCTCCAGCCCCAGCATTTT
clone size: -
V gene: TRBV19
J gene: TRBJ1-5
D gene: -
CDR3 length: 13

CDR3 protein: CAIYTGTGHYGYTF
CDR3 DNA: TGTGCCATCTACACCGGGACAGGGCACTATGGCTACACCTTC
clone size: -
V gene: TRBV10-3
J gene: TRBJ1-2
D gene: TRBD1
CDR3 length: 14

CDR3 protein: CASSRRGSFAEAFF
CDR3 DNA: TGTGCCAGCAGTCGCAGGGGTAGTTTCGCTGAAGCTTTCTTT
clone size: once
V gene: TRBV28
J gene: TRBJ1-1
D gene: -
CDR3 length: 14

CDR3 protein: CASSQGRTYARDSGYTF
CDR3 DNA: TGCGCCAGCAGCCAAGGGCGGACCTATGCACGGGACTCTGGCTACACCTTC
clone size: -
V gene: TRBV4-3
J gene: TRBJ1-2
D gene: -
CDR3 length: 17

CDR3 protein: CASRSEGTEAFF
CDR3 DNA: TGTGCCAGCAGATCCGAGGGCACTGAAGCTTTCTTT
clone size: -
V gene: TRBV7-6
J gene: TRBJ1-1
D gene: -
CDR3 length: 12

CDR3 protein: CASSSMDRVRGYTF
CDR3 DNA: TGCGCCAGCAGCTCGATGGACAGGGTGAGGGGCTACACCTTC
clone size: -
V gene: TRBV5-1
J gene: TRBJ1-2
D gene: TRBD1
CDR3 length: 14

CDR3 protein: CASSQQGTTEAFF
CDR3 DNA: TGTGCCAGCAGCCAACAGGGGACCACTGAAGCTTTCTTT
clone size: -
V gene: TRBV16
J gene: TRBJ1-1
D gene: -
CDR3 length: 13

CDR3 protein: CASSPNRLPSYEQYF
CDR3 DNA: TGTGCCAGCAGCCCTAACAGGTTACCCTCCTACGAGCAGTACTTC
clone size: -
V gene: TRBV4-2
J gene: TRBJ2-7
D gene: -
CDR3 length: 15

CDR3 protein: CASSFAFSYEQYF
CDR3 DNA: TGTGCCAGCAGTTTTGCGTTCTCCTACGAGCAGTACTTC
clone size: -
V gene: TRBV27
J gene: TRBJ2-7
D gene: -
CDR3 length: 13

CDR3 protein: CASTNTGLAGGKEQYF
CDR3 DNA: TGTGCCAGCACCAACACAGGACTAGCGGGAGGGAAGGAGCAGTACTTC
clone size: -
V gene: TRBV21-1
J gene: TRBJ2-7
D gene: -
CDR3 length: 16

CDR3 protein: CAISDGGGNTIYF
CDR3 DNA: TGTGCCATCAGTGACGGAGGCGGAAACACCATATATTTT
clone size: -
V gene: TRBV10-3
J gene: TRBJ1-3
D gene: -
CDR3 length: 13

CDR3 protein: CASSLDLSAGVRWEQYF
CDR3 DNA: TGTGCCAGCAGCTTAGATCTTTCGGCGGGGGTTCGGTGGGAGCAGTACTTC
clone size: -
V gene: TRBV11-3
J gene: TRBJ2-7
D gene: TRBD2
CDR3 length: 17

CDR3 protein: CASSLGGTSGRWEQYF
CDR3 DNA: TGTGCCAGCAGCTTAGGGGGGACTAGCGGGAGATGGGAGCAGTACTTC
clone size: once
V gene: TRBV7-9
J gene: TRBJ2-7
D gene: TRBD2
CDR3 length: 16

CDR3 protein: CASSLAGGNEQFF
CDR3 DNA: TGTGCCAGCAGCTTAGCAGGGGGCAATGAGCAGTTCTTC
clone size: -
V gene: TRBV7-2
J gene: TRBJ2-1
D gene: -
CDR3 length: 13

CDR3 protein: CASSLELAGVRYEQYF
CDR3 DNA: TGCGCCAGCAGCTTGGAACTAGCGGGAGTACGCTACGAGCAGTACTTC
clone size: -
V gene: TRBV5-1
J gene: TRBJ2-7
D gene: TRBD2
CDR3 length: 16

CDR3 protein: CAIRGFEGASTEAFF
CDR3 DNA: TGTGCCATCAGGGGCTTCGAGGGGGCCAGCACTGAAGCTTTCTTT
clone size: -
V gene: TRBV10-3
J gene: TRBJ1-1
D gene: TRBD1
CDR3 length: 15

CDR3 protein: CASISQPGGYGYTF
CDR3 DNA: TGTGCCAGCATAAGTCAACCAGGGGGCTATGGCTACACCTTC
clone size: -
V gene: TRBV2
J gene: TRBJ1-2
D gene: TRBD1
CDR3 length: 14

CDR3 protein: CASSLGWSETQYF
CDR3 DNA: TGTGCCAGCAGCTTAGGTTGGAGTGAGACCCAGTACTTC
clone size: once
V gene: TRBV11-3
J gene: TRBJ2-5
D gene: -
CDR3 length: 13

CDR3 protein: CSARRSSEAFF
CDR3 DNA: TGCAGTGCTAGAAGATCCAGTGAAGCTTTCTTT
clone size: -
V gene: TRBV20-1
J gene: TRBJ1-1
D gene: -
CDR3 length: 11

CDR3 protein: CASSTDRNNEQFF
CDR3 DNA: TGTGCCAGCAGTACCGACAGGAACAATGAGCAGTTCTTC
clone size: -
V gene: TRBV27
J gene: TRBJ2-1
D gene: -
CDR3 length: 13